The 12 T cell receptor beta chains given below trace back to one sample, sequenced in a study of blood T cell repertoires in COVID-19. Some clones are missing from TCRdb's copy, which holds only in-frame ones; the method was immunoSEQ multiplex PCR. The sample yields some 250,000 clones, approximately 86% seen once. The sample consisted of peripheral blood. Receptors were obtained from a man aged 30-40 years with active or convalescent COVID-19.

This chain links TRBV7-2 with TRBJ2-5; 7 bases line up with TRBD2. Germline CDR1 and CDR2: SGHTA and FQGNSA. The CDR3 spans 15 residues. V lost 3 bases, J lost 1 base, and 5 bases stayed unmatched. The CDR3 DNA sequence: TGTGCCAGCAGCTTCCAGCGGGGTATCCAAGAGACCCAGTACTTC. It codes for CASSFQRGIQETQYF.

J is TRBJ1-1 and V is TRBV29-1; D unclear. This CDR3 spans 14 amino acids. With 0 bases removed from V and 1 base from J, the gap between germline ends came to 9 bases. Germline CDR1 reads SQVTM; CDR2 reads ANQGSEA. DNA for the CDR3: TGCAGCGTTGAAGATATTGCGGGGAACACTGAAGCTTTCTTT. It codes for CSVEDIAGNTEAFF.

This chain's CDR3 is CASSQLFGLANYGYTF. The CDR3 DNA reads TGCGCCAGCAGCCAACTATTCGGTCTAGCTAACTATGGCTACACCTTC. The chain uses TRBV4-1 and TRBJ1-2; D unresolved. V lost 2 bases to trimming and J lost 0 bases, with 13 bases between them. The germline gives CDR1 MGHRA, CDR2 YSYEKL. The CDR3 is 16 residues long.

This clone was recorded once. The chain couples TRBV12-5 to TRBJ2-1; the D is unclear. The CDR3 is 16 amino acids. Germline V gene lookup returns CDR1 LGHNT and CDR2 FRNRAP. Trimming took 0 bases from V and 3 from J, leaving 12 bases between them. CDR3 region: CASGLVATNRYNEQFF. DNA of the CDR3: TGTGCTAGTGGTTTGGTCGCGACAAACCGCTACAATGAGCAGTTCTTC.

On this clone itself: At one of its ends the junction is not consistent with the germline gene, which may arise from a read error. Distinct nucleotide sequences in the sample also encode this CDR3. The rearrangement links TRBV6-1 to TRBJ1-4; D is undetermined. The germline V gene encodes CDR1 MNHNS and CDR2 SASEGT. CDR3 length: 16 amino acids. CDR3 DNA sequence: TGTGCCAGTAGTGAAGGAAGAGGGCCAACTAATGAAAAACTGTTTTTT. It yields the protein CASSEGRGPTNEKLFF.

This clone was counted a single time. V usage is TRBV18 and J usage is TRBJ2-5, with a possible D match to TRBD2 (5 bases). This CDR3 has 12 amino acids. Germline V gives CDR1 KGHSH, CDR2 LQKENI. The ends were cut back, 4 bases at V and 2 bases at J, with 5 bases in the middle. The DNA for the CDR3 is TGTGCCAGCTCACGGGAGCAAGAGACCCAGTACTTC. Translated, it gives CASSREQETQYF.

In its sample, this clone was seen a few times. CDR3 DNA: TGTGCCAGCAGTTACCACACGAGTACAGGAACCTCTGGCTACACCTTC. Protein product: CASSYHTSTGTSGYTF. The chain carries TRBV6-5 and TRBJ1-2; a possible D gene is TRBD1 (5 bases). The germline gives CDR1 MNHEY, CDR2 SVGAGI. Trimming shortened V by 2 bases and J by 7 bases, and 20 bases separated the two germline ends. CDR3 length: 16 amino acids.

This clone was seen more than once but under ten times. The V gene is TRBV25-1, the J gene TRBJ1-2; the D is unclear. Trimming took off 8 bases at V and 4 bases at J, with 14 bases between the two ends. CDR3 size: 13 residues. CDR1 is MGHDK and CDR2 is SYGVNS in the germline V gene. The CDR3 DNA reads as TGTGCCAGCGGGAGTTCGGATCGCTATGGCTACACCTTC. Residues: CASGSSDRYGYTF.

The chain has TRBV6-2 or TRBV6-3 and TRBJ1-1, with D tentatively TRBD1 (5 bases). Trimming stripped 5 bases from V and 6 bases from J, with 22 bases between. The CDR3 length is 16 residues. The V gene's germline CDR1 is MNHEY and CDR2 SVGEGT. The CDR3 sequence is CASSQTGTSRRAEAFF. CDR3 sequence (DNA): TGTGCCAGCAGTCAAACTGGGACTTCACGGCGGGCTGAAGCTTTCTTT.

This chain uses TRBV5-8 with TRBJ2-5; 12 nucleotides line up with TRBD2. Trimming took 1 base from V and 5 from J; bases not matched to a gene: 6. Germline-derived CDR1 and CDR2 are SGHTS and YDEGEE. This CDR3 spans 16 amino acids. The CDR3 sequence: CASSLILAGGFETQYF. Written as DNA, the CDR3 is TGTGCCAGCAGCTTGATCCTAGCGGGGGGGTTTGAGACCCAGTACTTC.

The J gene is TRBJ1-2, the V gene TRBV11-1; 10 bases align to TRBD1. This CDR3 region has 15 residues. The germline V gene encodes CDR1 SGHAT and CDR2 FQDESV (reference sequence). Trimming took 3 bases from V and 2 from J; bases not matched to a gene: 3. The chain's CDR3 is CASSFDRGPNYGYTF. The CDR3 nucleotides read TGTGCCAGCAGCTTTGACAGGGGGCCAAACTATGGCTACACCTTC.

The chain has TRBV13 and TRBJ2-7, with D possibly TRBD1 on 6 matching bases. The CDR3 consists of 14 residues. Germline CDR1 PRHDT, CDR2 FYEKMQ (reference sequence). Between the trimmed V and J ends, which lost 10 bases and 2 bases, there was a span of 18 bases. In DNA, the CDR3 is TGTGCCACCTCACTCGGTGGGGGCACCTACGAGCAGTACTTC. It specifies CATSLGGGTYEQYF.